These 26 T cell receptor beta chains were sequenced from one sample in a study of glioma-infiltrating T cells after dendritic cell vaccination. The repertoire was sequenced with immunoSEQ multiplex PCR; TCRdb's copy has only in-frame clones and lacks some. The data hold 95,000 to 110,000 clones, with about four fifths observed a single time. The sample in question was blood, obtained before dendritic cell vaccination. The receptors were sampled from a human donor with glioblastoma.

The chain has TRBV10-3 and TRBJ2-1, with TRBD1 identical over 11 bases. Germline CDR1 is ENHRY and CDR2 is SYGVKD. V dropped 2 bases and J dropped 8; count of bases not matched to a gene: 8. This CDR3 comprises 16 residues. The CDR3 region is CAISEGTGGWVDEQFF. The DNA of the CDR3 is TGTGCCATCAGTGAGGGGACAGGGGGATGGGTCGATGAGCAGTTCTTC.

The chain links TRBV7-9 to TRBJ1-5; maybe TRBD1 (5 bases). V was clipped by 5 bases and J by 7 bases, with 15 bases between them. CDR1 and CDR2 (germline): SEHNR, FQNEAQ (reference sequence). CDR3 size: 14 residues. The CDR3 sequence is CASSKAGEVQPQHF. DNA of the CDR3: TGTGCCAGCAGCAAAGCGGGGGAGGTACAGCCCCAGCATTTT.

This chain joins TRBV6-5 and TRBJ2-2, with TRBD2 as a possible D gene (7 bases). Deletions cut 6 bases from V and 4 bases from J, with 12 bases between. The CDR3 has 14 amino acids. Germline lookup yields CDR1 MNHEY and CDR2 SVGAGI. The CDR3 DNA sequence: TGTGCCAGCAGACGGGGGGCCCCCACCGGGGAGCTGTTTTTT. Translating it yields CASRRGAPTGELFF.

The V call is TRBV6-1, the J call TRBJ1-2; 10 bases map to TRBD1. Trimming took 5 bases from V and 7 from J; bases not matched to a gene: 10. This CDR3 has 15 residues. The germline V gene encodes CDR1 MNHNS and CDR2 SASEGT. The CDR3 DNA is TGTGCCAGCAGTTCCCGGGACAGGGGACCCATTGGCTACACCTTC. Its translation: CASSSRDRGPIGYTF.

The chain employs TRBV4-1 and TRBJ1-4, with unresolved D. V was trimmed by 1 base and J by 8 bases, leaving 14 bases between them. The CDR3 extends over 15 amino acids. Germline assignment: CDR1 MGHRA and CDR2 YSYEKL. The CDR3 protein is CASSQVITRREKLFF. The CDR3, as DNA: TGCGCCAGCAGCCAAGTTATTACTAGACGGGAAAAACTGTTTTTT.

This chain connects TRBV6-6 to TRBJ2-7; TRBD1 matches 10 bases. V was clipped by 5 bases and J by 6 bases; unmatched bases: 7. The CDR3 sequence is 14 residues long. CDR1 MNHNY and CDR2 SVGAGI come from the germline V gene (reference sequence). CDR3 sequence (DNA): TGTGCCAGCAGTAATCCGGGACAGGGGCTCGAGCAGTACTTC. Translated, it gives CASSNPGQGLEQYF.

This chain links TRBV2 with TRBJ1-2; 7 bases agree with TRBD1. This CDR3 is 12 amino acids long. Germline CDR1 SNHLY, CDR2 FYNNEI. V trimming: 6 bases; J trimming: 10 bases; junction bases outside the gene matches: 8. The CDR3 region has the DNA TGTGCCAGCAGGGCAGATGACAGGGCCTACACCTTC. Its protein product is CASRADDRAYTF.

The chain combines TRBV19 with TRBJ1-5; the match to TRBD1 covers 9 bases. The V segment lost 2 bases and the J segment 4 bases; nucleotides outside the gene matches: 6. Per the germline V gene, CDR1 is LNHDA and CDR2 is SQIVND (reference sequence). The CDR3 runs to 16 residues. CDR3 sequence reads: CASSISTGGKNQPQHF. DNA of the CDR3: TGTGCCAGTAGTATATCGACAGGGGGGAAGAATCAGCCCCAGCATTTT.

The chain has TRBV6-5 and TRBJ2-7, with 9 bases fitting TRBD1. CDR3 length: 15 residues. Trimming removed 2 bases from V and 3 bases from J; junction bases left unmatched: 5. CDR1 is MNHEY and CDR2 is SVGAGI in the germline V gene. CDR3 coding DNA: TGTGCCAGCAGTTACGGTGGGACAGGGAGCTACGAGCAGTACTTC. Translation: CASSYGGTGSYEQYF.

The rearrangement joins TRBV7-2 to TRBJ2-3; TRBD2 matches 8 bases. The CDR3 is 15 residues long. V lost 1 base and J lost 1; bases outside the gene matches: 1. CDR1 is SGHTA, CDR2 FQGNSA, per germline. The CDR3 reads CASSLGRGGTDTQYF. CDR3 nucleotide sequence: TGTGCCAGCAGCTTAGGGCGGGGGGGCACAGATACGCAGTATTTT.

The rearrangement uses TRBV10-3 and TRBJ2-7; 7 bases fit TRBD1. This CDR3 spans 15 amino acids. Trimming at V came to 4 bases and at J to 2 bases, leaving 8 bases not matched to a gene. The germline CDR1 and CDR2 sequences are ENHRY and SYGVKD. The CDR3 DNA reads as TGTGCCATCAGTGTTTGGACAGGAGAGACCTACGAGCAGTACTTC. This sequence encodes CAISVWTGETYEQYF.

The J gene is TRBJ2-3, the V gene TRBV19; 11 nucleotides agree with TRBD2. The V gene end was trimmed by 4 bases and the J gene end by 2 bases; junction bases not matched to a gene: 5. The length of the CDR3 is 16 residues. CDR1 is LNHDA and CDR2 is SQIVND in the germline V gene (reference sequence). The CDR3 protein is CASSTGTSGPTDTQYF. The CDR3 coding sequence is TGTGCCAGTAGTACAGGGACTAGCGGCCCCACAGATACGCAGTATTTT.

The V and J genes are TRBV5-1 and TRBJ1-5; 9 nucleotides match TRBD1. This CDR3 has 14 amino acids. V lost 3 bases, J lost 5 bases, and 3 bases stayed unmatched. Germline CDR1 SGHRS, CDR2 YFSETQ. CDR3 amino acids: CASSWGQGDQPQHF. DNA of the CDR3: TGCGCCAGCAGCTGGGGACAGGGAGATCAGCCCCAGCATTTT.

J is TRBJ2-2 and V is TRBV5-6; D gene uncertain. V shed 4 bases and J shed 7 bases, with 8 bases lying between them. Germline CDR1 SGHDT, CDR2 YYEEEE. There are 12 residues in the CDR3. The CDR3 protein is CASSKSVGELFF. Here the CDR3 DNA reads TGTGCCAGCAGCAAGAGCGTCGGGGAGCTGTTTTTT.

The chain couples TRBV12-5 to TRBJ1-2, with 7 bases lining up with TRBD1. V shed 5 bases, J shed 3 bases, and the junction held 3 bases outside the gene matches. Germline V gives CDR1 LGHNT, CDR2 FRNRAP. The CDR3 is made up of 13 amino acids. The CDR3 loop reads CASGRGTDYGYTF. CDR3 bases: TGTGCTAGTGGTAGAGGGACAGACTATGGCTACACCTTC. The full variable domain, completed using reference TRBV12-5 and TRBJ1-2, is DARVTQTPRHKVTEMGQEVTMRCQPILGHNTVFWYRQTMMQGLELLAYFRNRAPLDDSGMPKDRFSAEMPDATLATLKIQPSEPRDSAVYFCASGRGTDYGYTFGSGTRLTVV.

The chain links TRBV10-3 to TRBJ1-2, with 9 bases aligning to TRBD1. Losses at the gene ends were 4 bases for V and 7 bases for J; bases not matched to a gene: 4. The CDR3 runs 13 residues. Germline V gene data show CDR1 as ENHRY and CDR2 as SYGVKD. The DNA of the CDR3 is TGTGCCATCAGTGGGACAGGGGAGGGTGGCTACACCTTC. This codes for CAISGTGEGGYTF.

The gene calls are TRBV5-1 and TRBJ2-5; possible D gene TRBD1, 6 bases. CDR3 length: 15 residues. Trimming took 2 bases from V and 4 from J, leaving 15 bases between them. Germline assignment: CDR1 SGHRS and CDR2 YFSETQ. In DNA form, the CDR3 reads TGCGCCAGCAGCTTATTAGTGGGGGCTGGAGAGACCCAGTACTTC. As protein: CASSLLVGAGETQYF.

This chain uses TRBV6-5 with TRBJ1-1, with D uncertain. The CDR3 is made up of 13 amino acids. From germline, CDR1 is MNHEY and CDR2 SVGAGI. V gave up 8 bases and J gave up 0 bases, with 10 bases separating them. CDR3 sequence: CASFYGMNTEAFF. The DNA for the CDR3 is TGTGCCAGCTTCTACGGGATGAACACTGAAGCTTTCTTT.

This clone has just a few counts. The chain is built from TRBV4-1 and TRBJ1-3; TRBD1 aligns across 9 bases. Trimming at V came to 4 bases and at J to 0 bases, leaving 4 bases not matched to a gene. Germline CDR1 MGHRA, CDR2 YSYEKL. This CDR3 is 16 amino acids long. The CDR3, as DNA: TGCGCCAGCAGCCTTACAGGGGGCTACTCTGGAAACACCATATATTTT. Translation: CASSLTGGYSGNTIYF.

This clone was seen only a few times. The chain's CDR3 is CASSLGQANYGYTF. Written as DNA, the CDR3 is TGTGCCAGCAGTTTAGGACAGGCTAACTATGGCTACACCTTC. This chain connects TRBV6-1 to TRBJ1-2, with 7 bases that match TRBD1. The length of the CDR3 is 14 residues. In germline, CDR1 is MNHNS, CDR2 SASEGT. V was clipped by 5 bases and J by 0 bases; unmatched bases: 3.

The rearrangement joins TRBV30 to TRBJ1-5, with 11 nucleotides matching TRBD1. Germline V gene data show CDR1 as GTSNPN and CDR2 as SVGIG (reference sequence). The CDR3 is 14 residues long. The V and J ends lost 5 bases and 6 bases, in that order; junction bases with no gene match: 6. CDR3 in amino acids: CAWDQGQGAQPQHF. CDR3 coding DNA: TGTGCCTGGGACCAAGGACAGGGGGCTCAGCCCCAGCATTTT.

This clone was seen more than once but under ten times. The chain couples TRBV10-2 to TRBJ2-7; D remains ambiguous. The CDR3 extends over 14 amino acids. Germline V gives CDR1 WSHSY, CDR2 SAAADI. The germline V and J ends were trimmed by 7 bases and 0 bases, with 13 bases remaining between them. As DNA, the CDR3 is TGCGCCAGCAAGTTTCAGGTCTTCTCCTACGAGCAGTACTTC. Amino acid sequence: CASKFQVFSYEQYF.

J is TRBJ2-3 and V is TRBV30; TRBD1 aligns across 7 bases. The CDR3 has 14 amino acids. Germline-derived CDR1 and CDR2 are GTSNPN and SVGIG (reference sequence). The V gene end was trimmed by 5 bases and the J gene end by 3 bases; junction bases not matched to a gene: 8. CDR3 region: CAWADRAATDTQYF. In nucleotides, the CDR3 is TGTGCCTGGGCAGACAGGGCCGCTACAGATACGCAGTATTTT.

This clone occurred a few times. The gene calls are TRBV5-1 and TRBJ1-3; D is unclear. Per germline, CDR1 SGHRS and CDR2 YFSETQ. V was shortened by 1 base and J by 2 bases, with 13 bases between the two germline ends. The CDR3 runs to 16 residues. As DNA, the CDR3 is TGCGCCAGCAGCTTGACGTCCCGGGAAACTGGAAACACCATATATTTT. It specifies CASSLTSRETGNTIYF.

This clone was observed a few times. The rearrangement links TRBV21-1 to TRBJ2-2; TRBD2 reflects the table's D call only, with no check against the DNA. TRBV21-1 constitutes a pseudogene. This CDR3 region has 18 residues. The CDR3 protein is CASSKEWASGGNTGELFF. The CDR3 DNA sequence: TGTGCCAGCAGCAAAGAGTGGGCTAGCGGGGGGAACACCGGGGAGCTGTTTTTT.

The V and J genes are TRBV18 and TRBJ2-3; 7 nucleotides align to TRBD1. Trimming cost V 2 bases and J 0 bases; bases outside gene matches: 5. Germline V gene lookup returns CDR1 KGHSH and CDR2 LQKENI. The CDR3 is made up of 16 amino acids. The CDR3 sequence: CASSPSGTASTDTQYF. The CDR3, as DNA: TGTGCCAGCTCACCATCCGGGACAGCTAGCACAGATACGCAGTATTTT.